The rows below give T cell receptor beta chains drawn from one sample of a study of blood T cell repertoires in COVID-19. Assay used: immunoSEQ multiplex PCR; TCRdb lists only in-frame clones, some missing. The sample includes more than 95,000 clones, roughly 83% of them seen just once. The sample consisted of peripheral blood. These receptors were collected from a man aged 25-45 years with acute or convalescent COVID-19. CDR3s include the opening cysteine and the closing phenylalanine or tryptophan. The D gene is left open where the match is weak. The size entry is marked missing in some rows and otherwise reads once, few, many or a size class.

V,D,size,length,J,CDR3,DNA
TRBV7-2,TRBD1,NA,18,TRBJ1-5,CASSSPLGGQGANQPQHF,TGTGCCAGCAGTTCACCACTGGGGGGACAGGGGGCCAATCAGCCCCAGCATTTT
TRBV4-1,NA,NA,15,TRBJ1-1,CASSQAFGMNTEAFF,TGCGCCAGCAGCCAAGCCTTCGGGATGAACACTGAAGCTTTCTTT
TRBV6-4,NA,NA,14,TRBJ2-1,CASSLTSRYNEQFF,TGTGCCAGCAGTCTTACTAGCCGGTACAATGAGCAGTTCTTC
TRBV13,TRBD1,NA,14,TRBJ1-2,CASSLQGAHYGYTF,TGTGCCAGCAGCTTGCAGGGGGCACACTATGGCTACACCTTC
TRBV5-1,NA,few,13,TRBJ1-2,CASRWTVQYGYTF,TGCGCCAGCAGGTGGACAGTGCAGTATGGCTACACCTTC
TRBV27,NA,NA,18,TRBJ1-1,CASRNTPGVWGGNTEAFF,TGTGCCAGCAGGAACACCCCAGGAGTATGGGGCGGGAACACTGAAGCTTTCTTT
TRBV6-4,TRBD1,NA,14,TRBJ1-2,CASSEGQGAYGYTF,TGTGCCAGCAGTGAGGGACAGGGGGCTTATGGCTACACCTTC
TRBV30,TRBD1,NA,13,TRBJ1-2,CAWIPGTGYGYTF,TGTGCCTGGATCCCGGGGACAGGCTATGGCTACACCTTC
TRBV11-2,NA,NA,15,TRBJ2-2,CASSLLQANTGELFF,TGTGCCAGCAGCTTACTACAGGCGAACACCGGGGAGCTGTTTTTT
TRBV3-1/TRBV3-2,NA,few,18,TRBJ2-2,CASSQNTILRWGPGELFF,TGTGCCAGCAGCCAAAACACGATACTTAGGTGGGGGCCCGGGGAGCTGTTTTTT
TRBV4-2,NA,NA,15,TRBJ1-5,CASSQVGAGDQPQHF,TGTGCCAGCAGCCAAGTGGGAGCAGGAGATCAGCCCCAGCATTTT
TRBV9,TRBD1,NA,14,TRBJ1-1,CASSVSGGWTEAFF,TGTGCCAGCAGCGTATCAGGGGGTTGGACTGAAGCTTTCTTT
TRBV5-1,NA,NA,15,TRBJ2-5,CASSLAQGLVETQYF,TGCGCCAGCAGCTTGGCACAGGGCCTCGTAGAGACCCAGTACTTC
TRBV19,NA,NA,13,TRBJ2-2,CASSRTSNGELFF,TGTGCCAGTAGTAGAACTAGCAACGGGGAGCTGTTTTTT
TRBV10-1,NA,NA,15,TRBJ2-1,CASSESVGAGNEQFF,TGCGCCAGCAGTGAGTCCGTTGGGGCCGGCAATGAGCAGTTCTTC
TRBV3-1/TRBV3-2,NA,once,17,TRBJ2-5,CASSRQGTSGKQETQYF,TGTGCCAGCAGCCGGCAGGGGACGAGCGGGAAGCAAGAGACCCAGTACTTC
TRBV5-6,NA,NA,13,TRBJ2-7,CASSPSRFYEQYF,TGTGCCAGCAGTCCGTCGCGTTTTTACGAGCAGTACTTC
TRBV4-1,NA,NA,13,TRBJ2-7,CASSQVSGNEQYF,TGCGCCAGCAGCCAAGTGTCAGGGAACGAGCAGTACTTC
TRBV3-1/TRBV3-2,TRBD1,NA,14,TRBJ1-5,CASSRGTGEQPQHF,TGTGCCAGCAGCCGGGGGACAGGGGAACAGCCCCAGCATTTT
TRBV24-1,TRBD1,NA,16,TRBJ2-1,CATSDQDRKSSNEQFF,TGTGCCACCAGTGACCAGGACAGGAAATCATCCAATGAGCAGTTCTTC
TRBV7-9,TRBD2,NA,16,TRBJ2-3,CASSWPGGGLPDTQYF,TGTGCCAGCAGCTGGCCGGGGGGAGGACTTCCAGATACGCAGTATTTT
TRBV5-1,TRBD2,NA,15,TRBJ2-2,CASSYGTSGTGELFF,TGCGCCAGCAGCTATGGGACTAGCGGCACCGGGGAGCTGTTTTTT
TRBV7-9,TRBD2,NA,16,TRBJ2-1,CASSSTRLAGGGEQFF,TGTGCCAGCAGCTCGACTCGACTAGCGGGGGGTGGTGAGCAGTTCTTC
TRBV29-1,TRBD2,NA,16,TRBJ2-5,CSVEGVAGNTVETQYF,TGCAGCGTTGAAGGGGTAGCGGGGAACACTGTGGAGACCCAGTACTTC
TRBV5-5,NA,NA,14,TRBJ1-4,CASSPGQINEKLFF,TGTGCCAGCAGCCCGGGACAAATAAATGAAAAACTGTTTTTT
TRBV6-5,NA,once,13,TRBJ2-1,CASTDGVFGEQFF,TGTGCCAGCACCGACGGGGTGTTCGGTGAGCAGTTCTTC
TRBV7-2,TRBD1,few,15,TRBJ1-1,CASSRMGQGNTEAFF,TGTGCCAGCAGCCGGATGGGACAGGGTAACACTGAAGCTTTCTTT
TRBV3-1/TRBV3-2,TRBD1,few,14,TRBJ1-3,CATKDRPSGNTIYF,TGTGCCACGAAGGACAGGCCCTCTGGAAACACCATATATTTT
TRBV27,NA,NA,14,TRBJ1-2,CASSSRQVNYGYTF,TGTGCCAGCAGTTCCCGACAGGTGAACTATGGCTACACCTTC
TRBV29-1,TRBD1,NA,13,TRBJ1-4,CSVEDRFDEKLFF,TGCAGCGTTGAGGACAGGTTTGACGAAAAACTGTTTTTT
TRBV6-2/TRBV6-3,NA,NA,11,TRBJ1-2,CASSVSLGYTF,TGTGCCAGCAGCGTTAGTCTTGGCTACACCTTC
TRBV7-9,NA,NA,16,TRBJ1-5,CASSLAYEGVNQPQHF,TGTGCCAGCAGCTTAGCTTATGAGGGGGTTAATCAGCCCCAGCATTTT
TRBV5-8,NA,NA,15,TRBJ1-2,CASSLGLPRGTGYTF,TGTGCCAGCAGCTTGGGGCTCCCGCGGGGGACTGGCTACACCTTC
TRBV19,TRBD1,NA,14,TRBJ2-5,CASSRTGLGETQYF,TGTGCCAGTAGTCGGACAGGGCTGGGGGAGACCCAGTACTTC
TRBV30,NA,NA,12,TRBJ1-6,CAWSDSGGPLHF,TGTGCCTGGAGTGACAGCGGAGGACCCCTCCACTTT
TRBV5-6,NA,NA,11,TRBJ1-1,CASSLPGEAFF,TGTGCCAGCAGTCTGCCGGGAGAAGCTTTCTTT
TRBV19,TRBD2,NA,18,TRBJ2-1,CASTERAGGSYSYNEQFF,TGTGCCAGTACTGAGAGGGCGGGGGGCTCCTACTCCTACAATGAGCAGTTCTTC
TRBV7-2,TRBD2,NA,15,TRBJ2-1,CASSLGAGGYNEQFF,TGTGCCAGCAGCTTAGGAGCGGGGGGTTACAATGAGCAGTTCTTC
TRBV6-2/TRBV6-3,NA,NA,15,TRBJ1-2,CASSYSYRHNYGYTF,TGTGCCAGCAGTTACTCTTACAGACATAACTATGGCTACACCTTC
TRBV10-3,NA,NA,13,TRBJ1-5,CAISRQANQPQHF,TGTGCCATCAGTCGACAGGCGAATCAGCCCCAGCATTTT
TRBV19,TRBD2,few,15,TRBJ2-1,CASSILAGGGNEQFF,TGTGCCAGTAGTATTTTAGCGGGAGGGGGAAATGAGCAGTTCTTC
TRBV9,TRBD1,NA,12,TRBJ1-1,CASSAGGSEAFF,TGTGCCAGCAGTGCAGGGGGCTCGGAAGCTTTCTTT
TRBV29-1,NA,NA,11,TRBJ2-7,CSVYRDYEQYF,TGCAGCGTTTACAGGGATTACGAGCAGTACTTC
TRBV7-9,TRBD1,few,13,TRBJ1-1,CASSPGQGTEAFF,TGTGCCAGCAGCCCCGGACAGGGAACTGAAGCTTTCTTT
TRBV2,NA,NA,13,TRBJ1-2,CASSLDRNYGYTF,TGTGCCAGCAGTCTTGACAGGAACTATGGCTACACCTTC
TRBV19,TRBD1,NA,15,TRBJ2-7,CASSPGQGWGYEQYF,TGTGCCAGTAGTCCAGGACAGGGTTGGGGCTACGAGCAGTACTTC
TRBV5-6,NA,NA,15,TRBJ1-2,CASSSGPLNRDGYTF,TGTGCCAGCAGCTCTGGCCCCCTCAACAGGGACGGCTACACCTTC
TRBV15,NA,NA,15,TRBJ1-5,CATSRDPGSNQPQHF,TGTGCCACCAGCAGAGACCCAGGGAGCAATCAGCCCCAGCATTTT
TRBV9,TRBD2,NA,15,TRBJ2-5,CASSSLGRAQETQYF,TGTGCCAGCAGCTCCCTCGGGAGGGCCCAGGAGACCCAGTACTTC
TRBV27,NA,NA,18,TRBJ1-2,CASKVRDWGGETNYGYTF,TGTGCCAGCAAGGTCCGGGATTGGGGAGGGGAGACTAACTATGGCTACACCTTC
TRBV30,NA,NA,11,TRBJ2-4,CAWSRDIIQYF,TGTGCCTGGAGTAGGGACATCATTCAGTACTTC
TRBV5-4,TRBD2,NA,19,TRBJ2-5,CASSLVNRAGGTHQETQYF,TGTGCCAGCAGCTTGGTTAATCGAGCGGGGGGGACACACCAAGAGACCCAGTACTTC
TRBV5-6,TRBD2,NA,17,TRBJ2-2,CASIKTGREGNTGELFF,TGTGCCAGCATCAAGACTGGGCGGGAGGGTAACACCGGGGAGCTGTTTTTT